This T cell receptor (beta chain) appears in the sequencing data of a study of T cells in Graves' hyperthyroidism and ophthalmopathy. Study-level points and caveats: A model of 13 V-J pairs discriminated ophthalmopathy from stable hyperthyroidism.

RNA transcripts gave rise to amplified TCR beta CDR3 regions. HTBI primers drove first-round RT-PCR of the TCR CDR3. Using its own MiXCR run on the multiplex PCR reads, TCRdb lists one record per CDR3 protein. The table has more than 650,000 distinct CDR3 sequences, 11% to 15% seen once. This CDR3 comprises 17 residues. V trimming: 2 bases; J trimming: 2 bases; junction bases outside the gene matches: 5. Germline V CDR1 and CDR2: KGHDR, SFDVKD. The study defined stable Graves' hyperthyroidism as no ophthalmopathy progression within 18 months. This clonotype occurred many times. Its antigen is unidentified.

V usage is TRBV24-1 and J usage is TRBJ2-3; TRBD2 aligns across 11 bases. Material: blood. The receptor was derived from a woman between 18 and 29 years old with Graves' hyperthyroidism. The CDR3 nucleotides read TGTGCCACCAGTGATTCGCTAGCGGGAGGTATCACAGATACGCAGTATTTT. This encodes CATSDSLAGGITDTQYF.